These T cell receptor beta chains were read from a single sample in a study of blood T cells in healthy people across ages. One entry per CDR3 protein, called by TCRdb with MiXCR from the 5' RACE reads. The sample lists about 1.5 million distinct CDR3 sequences, roughly 43% seen once, with more than 4% in the top ten. Sequenced sample: blood. The origin of the receptors is a young woman in good health. CDR3s include the opening cysteine and the closing phenylalanine or tryptophan. Fields, in order: J gene, clone size, V gene, D gene, CDR3 protein, CDR3 DNA. D genes are given only for firm matches. Rows give clone size only sometimes, using once, few, many, or a class for an expanded clone.

j_gene: TRBJ1-6; abundance: few; v_gene: TRBV27; d_gene: .; CDR3aa: CASKLGRHSPLHF; CDR3nt: TGTGCCAGCAAGCTCGGGCGCCATTCACCCCTCCACTTT
j_gene: TRBJ2-1; abundance: .; v_gene: TRBV6-5; d_gene: TRBD2; CDR3aa: CASSSYLQGGTGEQFF; CDR3nt: TGTGCCAGCAGTAGTTACCTCCAGGGAGGGACGGGCGAGCAGTTCTTC
j_gene: TRBJ2-1; abundance: .; v_gene: TRBV9; d_gene: .; CDR3aa: CASSVATLAGNEQFF; CDR3nt: TGTGCCAGCAGCGTAGCTACCTTGGCGGGCAATGAGCAGTTCTTC
j_gene: TRBJ2-3; abundance: .; v_gene: TRBV10-3; d_gene: TRBD2; CDR3aa: CAISESPSGSTDTQYF; CDR3nt: TGTGCCATCAGTGAGTCCCCTAGCGGGAGCACAGATACGCAGTATTTT
j_gene: TRBJ2-1; abundance: .; v_gene: TRBV7-8; d_gene: TRBD2; CDR3aa: CASSLILAGDNEQFF; CDR3nt: TGTGCCAGCAGCTTGATACTAGCGGGGGACAATGAGCAGTTCTTC
j_gene: TRBJ1-2; abundance: few; v_gene: TRBV7-9; d_gene: TRBD1; CDR3aa: CASSTDRGGYGYTF; CDR3nt: TGTGCCAGCAGCACAGACAGGGGAGGCTATGGCTACACCTTC
j_gene: TRBJ2-3; abundance: once; v_gene: TRBV5-1; d_gene: .; CDR3aa: CASSLPGPTSTDTQYF; CDR3nt: TGCGCCAGCAGCTTGCCGGGACCGACAAGCACAGATACGCAGTATTTT
j_gene: TRBJ1-1; abundance: .; v_gene: TRBV15; d_gene: .; CDR3aa: CATSARTDNTEAFF; CDR3nt: TGTGCCACCAGCGCCAGGACAGATAACACTGAAGCTTTCTTT
j_gene: TRBJ2-3; abundance: few; v_gene: TRBV12-3/TRBV12-4; d_gene: .; CDR3aa: CASSLAFSANPSTDTQYF; CDR3nt: TGTGCCAGCAGTTTAGCTTTTAGCGCCAACCCTAGCACAGATACGCAGTATTTT
j_gene: TRBJ2-1; abundance: .; v_gene: TRBV5-1; d_gene: TRBD2; CDR3aa: CTSSLAASGSYPELNEQFF; CDR3nt: TGCACCAGCAGCTTGGCGGCTAGCGGGAGCTATCCCGAATTAAATGAGCAGTTCTTC
j_gene: TRBJ2-7; abundance: few; v_gene: TRBV7-9; d_gene: .; CDR3aa: CASSHATYEQYF; CDR3nt: TGTGCCAGCAGCCACGCTACCTACGAGCAGTACTTC
j_gene: TRBJ2-1; abundance: .; v_gene: TRBV19; d_gene: TRBD1; CDR3aa: CASRGTAPNEQFF; CDR3nt: TGTGCCAGTAGGGGGACAGCCCCCAATGAGCAGTTCTTC
j_gene: TRBJ1-2; abundance: .; v_gene: TRBV27; d_gene: .; CDR3aa: CASSLLKGQGYTF; CDR3nt: TGTGCCAGCAGTTTATTGAAGGGGCAGGGCTACACCTTC
j_gene: TRBJ2-1; abundance: few; v_gene: TRBV20-1; d_gene: .; CDR3aa: CSARPVIEQFF; CDR3nt: TGCAGTGCGCGCCCGGTCATTGAGCAGTTCTTC
j_gene: TRBJ2-1; abundance: .; v_gene: TRBV6-2/TRBV6-3; d_gene: TRBD1; CDR3aa: CASEGQGNNEQFF; CDR3nt: TGTGCCAGCGAGGGACAGGGGAACAATGAGCAGTTCTTC
j_gene: TRBJ2-2; abundance: .; v_gene: TRBV2; d_gene: .; CDR3aa: CASTKGGAGTGELFF; CDR3nt: TGTGCCAGCACTAAAGGGGGGGCCGGGACCGGGGAGCTGTTTTTT
j_gene: TRBJ2-7; abundance: few; v_gene: TRBV27; d_gene: TRBD2; CDR3aa: CASSLGGTTSGRLYEQYF; CDR3nt: TGTGCCAGCAGTTTAGGGGGGACAACTAGCGGGAGACTCTACGAGCAGTACTTC
j_gene: TRBJ2-1; abundance: few; v_gene: TRBV6-2/TRBV6-3; d_gene: .; CDR3aa: CASRGLDRSYNEQFF; CDR3nt: TGTGCCTCCAGAGGGCTGGATCGCTCCTACAATGAGCAGTTCTTC
j_gene: TRBJ1-4; abundance: .; v_gene: TRBV20-1; d_gene: .; CDR3aa: CSALRNFDEKLFF; CDR3nt: TGCAGTGCTTTACGGAATTTTGATGAAAAACTGTTTTTT
j_gene: TRBJ2-7; abundance: .; v_gene: TRBV7-3; d_gene: TRBD2; CDR3aa: CASSLASGQYNEQYF; CDR3nt: TGTGCCAGCAGCTTAGCTAGCGGACAATACAATGAGCAGTACTTC
j_gene: TRBJ1-2; abundance: .; v_gene: TRBV12-3/TRBV12-4; d_gene: .; CDR3aa: CASTQRGARGYTF; CDR3nt: TGTGCCAGCACCCAGAGAGGGGCTCGAGGCTACACCTTC
j_gene: TRBJ2-3; abundance: once; v_gene: TRBV5-1; d_gene: TRBD1; CDR3aa: CASSSWDRVGADTQYF; CDR3nt: TGCGCCAGCAGCTCCTGGGACAGGGTCGGCGCAGATACGCAGTATTTT
j_gene: TRBJ2-7; abundance: few; v_gene: TRBV6-2/TRBV6-3; d_gene: .; CDR3aa: CDSSYQYEQYF; CDR3nt: TGTGACAGCAGTTACCAATACGAGCAGTACTTC
j_gene: TRBJ1-1; abundance: .; v_gene: TRBV7-9; d_gene: TRBD1; CDR3aa: CASSTQGNTEAVF; CDR3nt: TGTGCCAGCAGCACACAGGGGAACACTGAAGCTGTCTTT
j_gene: TRBJ2-5; abundance: .; v_gene: TRBV20-1; d_gene: TRBD2; CDR3aa: CSASPSGGLQETQYF; CDR3nt: TGCAGTGCCAGCCCTAGCGGGGGACTCCAAGAGACCCAGTACTTC
j_gene: TRBJ2-7; abundance: .; v_gene: TRBV5-1; d_gene: TRBD2; CDR3aa: CASSLAPGLAGLYEQYF; CDR3nt: TGCGCCAGCAGCTTGGCCCCTGGTCTAGCGGGGCTCTACGAGCAGTACTTC
j_gene: TRBJ2-7; abundance: few; v_gene: TRBV27; d_gene: .; CDR3aa: CASSFSGLDYEQYF; CDR3nt: TGTGCCAGCAGTTTTTCTGGGCTCGACTACGAGCAGTACTTC
j_gene: TRBJ1-2; abundance: .; v_gene: TRBV7-9; d_gene: .; CDR3aa: CASSSPRDTIKGNGYTF; CDR3nt: TGTGCCAGCAGCTCCCCCCGGGACACCATAAAGGGGAATGGCTACACCTTC
j_gene: TRBJ2-1; abundance: few; v_gene: TRBV10-3; d_gene: .; CDR3aa: CAISEGLNNEQFF; CDR3nt: TGTGCCATCAGCGAGGGACTGAACAATGAGCAGTTCTTC
j_gene: TRBJ1-4; abundance: many; v_gene: TRBV12-3/TRBV12-4; d_gene: .; CDR3aa: CASSSGQLGEKLFF; CDR3nt: TGTGCCAGCAGTTCCGGGCAGCTTGGTGAAAAACTGTTTTTT
j_gene: TRBJ2-3; abundance: few; v_gene: TRBV4-2; d_gene: .; CDR3aa: CASSQDRAGSDTQYF; CDR3nt: TGTGCCAGCAGCCAAGATCGGGCAGGGTCAGATACGCAGTATTTT
j_gene: TRBJ2-1; abundance: .; v_gene: TRBV4-3; d_gene: TRBD2; CDR3aa: CASSQVAGSSYNEQFF; CDR3nt: TGCGCCAGCAGCCAAGTAGCGGGGAGCTCCTACAATGAGCAGTTCTTC
j_gene: TRBJ2-7; abundance: once; v_gene: TRBV20-1; d_gene: .; CDR3aa: CSARDIRDYEQYF; CDR3nt: TGCAGTGCTAGAGATATCCGGGACTACGAGCAGTACTTC
j_gene: TRBJ2-3; abundance: .; v_gene: TRBV7-9; d_gene: TRBD1; CDR3aa: CASSFRQGGTETQYF; CDR3nt: TGTGCCAGCAGCTTCCGACAGGGCGGCACAGAGACGCAGTATTTT
j_gene: TRBJ1-1; abundance: few; v_gene: TRBV9; d_gene: TRBD1; CDR3aa: CASSQGGLDTEAFF; CDR3nt: TGTGCCAGCAGCCAGGGGGGACTGGACACTGAAGCTTTCTTT
j_gene: TRBJ1-2; abundance: once; v_gene: TRBV4-3; d_gene: .; CDR3aa: CASSQEVAGLGYTF; CDR3nt: TGCGCCAGCAGCCAAGAGGTCGCAGGGCTCGGCTACACCTTC
j_gene: TRBJ2-1; abundance: many; v_gene: TRBV27; d_gene: .; CDR3aa: CASSRGTDYNEQFF; CDR3nt: TGTGCCAGCAGTAGGGGGACGGATTACAATGAGCAGTTCTTC
j_gene: TRBJ2-1; abundance: .; v_gene: TRBV5-5; d_gene: TRBD2; CDR3aa: CASSFVWGTSGSLSEQFF; CDR3nt: TGTGCCAGCAGCTTTGTGTGGGGGACTAGCGGGAGCTTAAGCGAGCAGTTCTTC
j_gene: TRBJ1-5; abundance: .; v_gene: TRBV6-1; d_gene: .; CDR3aa: CASTGPSGGNQTQHF; CDR3nt: TGTGCCAGCACCGGGCCCTCCGGAGGGAATCAGACCCAGCATTTT
j_gene: TRBJ2-6; abundance: few; v_gene: TRBV6-2/TRBV6-3; d_gene: .; CDR3aa: CASSYGASGSNVLTF; CDR3nt: TGTGCCAGCAGTTACGGGGCCTCTGGGTCCAACGTCCTGACTTTC
j_gene: TRBJ1-1; abundance: .; v_gene: TRBV5-1; d_gene: .; CDR3aa: CASSLGWGGDTEAFF; CDR3nt: TGCGCCAGCAGCTTGGGTTGGGGCGGTGACACTGAAGCTTTCTTT
j_gene: TRBJ2-3; abundance: .; v_gene: TRBV7-2; d_gene: TRBD2; CDR3aa: CASSIAASGREADTQYF; CDR3nt: TGTGCCAGCAGCATAGCGGCTAGCGGGAGAGAAGCAGATACGCAGTATTTT
j_gene: TRBJ1-2; abundance: .; v_gene: TRBV27; d_gene: .; CDR3aa: CASSYVNRPWGGYTF; CDR3nt: TGTGCCAGCAGTTATGTGAACAGACCTTGGGGTGGCTACACCTTC
j_gene: TRBJ1-5; abundance: .; v_gene: TRBV10-3; d_gene: .; CDR3aa: CAISGLGFSNQPQHF; CDR3nt: TGTGCCATCAGTGGGCTGGGTTTTAGCAATCAGCCCCAGCATTTT